This T cell receptor (beta chain) came from a study of shared clonotypes between healthy human individuals. Study background: Each donor's CD4 naive and CD4 memory cells filled three plates apiece, CD8 naive two, and CD8 memory one.

In regard to this clone: Its antigen is not known.

Donors included only healthy HIV-negative adults lacking recent acute infections or vaccinations. Authors' data handling: ImmunoSEQ junction-only sequences lacked quality scores, so their filtering differed. Clones were sequenced by immunoSEQ multiplex PCR, and TCRdb holds only the in-frame ones, with some missing. V and J calls and clone size come straight from that table; D and trimming were deduced from the DNA. The table has about 690,000 clones, about nine tenths seen once. There are 14 residues in the CDR3. The J segment lost 1 base and the V segment lost 4 bases, leaving 2 bases of the junction unmatched. Germline loops: CDR1 SGDLS, CDR2 YYNGEE. Study results and caveats: When compared with the clonotypes that were shared by all four sorted-subset donors, the non-shared clonotypes turned out to have lower generation probabilities.

The receptor's source is a man aged 18 to 30 in good health. Some clones in this sample may be carry-over from other donors' samples. The chain couples TRBV9 to TRBJ2-5; 9 positions agree with TRBD2. The sequenced material came from memory CD8+ T cells from PBMCs. Noted subset: CD45RO+ cells pooled with CCR7-negative TemRA cells. The CDR3 DNA reads TGTGCCAGCAGCCCTAGCGGGATCCAAGAGACCCAGTACTTC. Translation gives CASSPSGIQETQYF. Supplemented by reference TRBV9 and TRBJ2-5, the full variable domain reads DSGVTQTPKHLITATGQRVTLRCSPRSGDLSVYWYQQSLDQGLQFLIQYYNGEERAKGNILERFSAQQFPDLHSELNLSSLELGDSALYFCASSPSGIQETQYFGPGTRLLVL.